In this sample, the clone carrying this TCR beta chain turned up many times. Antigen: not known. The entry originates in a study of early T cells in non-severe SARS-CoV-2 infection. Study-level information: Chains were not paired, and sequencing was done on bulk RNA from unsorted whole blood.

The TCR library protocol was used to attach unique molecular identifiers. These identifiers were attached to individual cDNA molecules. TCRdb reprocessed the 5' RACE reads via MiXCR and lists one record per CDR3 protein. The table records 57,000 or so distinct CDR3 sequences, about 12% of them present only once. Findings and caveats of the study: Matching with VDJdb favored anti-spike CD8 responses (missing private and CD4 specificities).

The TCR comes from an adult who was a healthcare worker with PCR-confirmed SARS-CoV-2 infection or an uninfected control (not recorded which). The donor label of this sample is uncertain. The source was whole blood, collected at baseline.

This CDR3 is CASSLAASGGQFF. DNA for the CDR3: TGTGCCAGCAGTCTTGCCGCCTCAGGGGGGCAGTTCTTC. The genes are TRBV2 and TRBJ2-1; the match to TRBD1 covers 7 bases. Germline assignment: CDR1 SNHLY and CDR2 FYNNEI. V gave up 5 bases and J gave up 12 bases; unmatched junction bases: 10. This CDR3 has 13 amino acids.